This T cell receptor beta chain was sequenced during a study of T cells after yellow fever vaccination. Findings and limits, study-wide: Re-detected after boosting: most primary clones, 96% of CD4 and under 90% of CD8.

This clonotype was counted at least ten times. The antigen remains undetermined. Template-switching 5'RACE yielded the TCR cDNA; a universal primer site and UMIs were added in the process. TCRdb analysed the 5' RACE reads with MiXCR anew, one entry per CDR3 protein. Here the sample spans under 200,000 distinct CDR3 sequences, about 7% being singletons. The CDR3 is 15 residues long. Germline V gene data show CDR1 as KGHDR and CDR2 as SFDVKD. The V gene end was trimmed by 2 bases and the J gene end by 1 base; junction bases not matched to a gene: 2. The source of this sequence is a man younger than 35 who received the YFV17D yellow fever vaccine. The chain has TRBV24-1 and TRBJ1-1, with 8 bases lining up with TRBD1. The input for sequencing was CD4+ T cells sorted from PBMCs, taken around 5 days after the first yellow fever vaccination. The CDR3 loop reads CATSDSGTGNTEAFF. CDR3 DNA: TGTGCCACCAGTGATTCCGGGACAGGGAACACTGAAGCTTTCTTT.